The present T cell receptor beta chain was sequenced within a study of blood T cells in healthy people across ages. Study context: Researchers report that template switching captured about one barcoded beta molecule per two T cells.

The V gene end was trimmed by 2 bases and the J gene end by 5 bases; junction bases not matched to a gene: 9. This CDR3 has 15 residues. Germline lookup yields CDR1 DFQATT and CDR2 SNEGSKA (reference sequence). Donation came from healthy Caucasian individuals in Russia who were aged roughly 6 to 95. PCR was performed a second time for about 7 to 12 cycles using a sample-barcoded 5' primer and a J-beta primer mix. Through a template-switch adaptor with 12 random nucleotides, each cDNA molecule received a tag. TCRdb re-derived calls from the 5' RACE reads in MiXCR, one entry per CDR3 protein. The sample lists hundreds of thousands of distinct CDR3 sequences; over 45% were seen once.

This clonotype originated in a woman aged 55-75 years in good health. Sample: blood. The genes are TRBV20-1 and TRBJ2-3, with 8 bases identical to TRBD2. CDR3 nucleotide sequence: TGCAGTGCTAGAAATCCAGCGGGAGAGGGAGATACGCAGTATTTT. Translation gives CSARNPAGEGDTQYF.